This TCR beta chain appears in the sequencing data of a study of tumor and adjacent non-tumor tissue in lung cancer. Study information: About 4.2 million productive TCRbeta reads were obtained per sample on average.

Notes on the study in general: Top 100 clones took a larger repertoire share in normal lung. Tumor tissue had significantly higher TCR diversity than normal lung.

This CDR3 is 16 amino acids long. The germline gives CDR1 MNHEY, CDR2 SVGAGI. The trim removed 6 bases at V and 2 bases at J, leaving 7 bases unmatched. A modified ARM-PCR protocol with three rounds of nested PCR amplified TCRbeta. TCRdb analysed the multiplex PCR reads with MiXCR anew, one entry per CDR3 protein. The data show more than 70,000 distinct CDR3 sequences, approximately 57% seen once. No cell sorting was done before RNA was extracted from the tissue. Newly diagnosed lung cancer patients had thoracic surgery in China, August–late 2014, without prior chemotherapy. Comment on this clonotype: Antigen specificity is unknown. This may arise from a read error, as a much more abundant clone is one base away.

The V and J genes are TRBV6-5 and TRBJ2-1; 10 nucleotides match TRBD1. The sample was lung tumor tissue. The receptor's source is a man between 65 and 85 years old with non-small cell lung cancer. The CDR3 DNA reads TGTGCCAGCAGACACACCGGGACAGGGGCCTACAATGAGCAGTTCTTC. Amino acid sequence: CASRHTGTGAYNEQFF.